The 10 T cell receptor beta chains below come from one sample, sequenced in a study of blood T cell repertoires in COVID-19 (dated by TCRdb to the early 2020s). Receptor amplification or capture employed the immunoSEQ multiplex PCR assay. This immuneACCESS table, as held by TCRdb, lists in-frame sequences with V and J called but not all clones. Of the missing ones, under half trace to an unresolved V gene in checked studies; the others have no known cause. A total of 40,000 to 45,000 clones appear in this sample, 79% of them only once. The ten largest account for about 30% of the sample. The sequenced material came from peripheral blood. Source of these receptors: a woman older than 75 with acute or convalescent COVID-19.

The CDR3 sequence is CASSPFSNEQFF. The DNA of the CDR3 is TGTGCCAGCAGCCCCTTTTCCAATGAGCAGTTCTTC. This chain uses TRBV11-1 with TRBJ2-1; D is unclear. CDR3 length equals 12 residues. Germline CDR1 and CDR2: SGHAT and FQDESV (reference sequence). Trimming cost V 5 bases and J 6 bases, with 8 bases left between them.

The V gene is TRBV5-1, the J gene TRBJ2-7, with D perhaps matching TRBD2 (7 bases). The germline gives CDR1 SGHRS, CDR2 YFSETQ. Trimming shortened V by 2 bases and J by 4 bases, and 19 bases separated the two germline ends. The CDR3 totals 16 residues. The CDR3 DNA sequence: TGCGCCAGCAGCTTTCGGGGGGCCACGATCGCGTACGAGCAGTACTTC. It is translated as CASSFRGATIAYEQYF.

This chain uses TRBV25-1 with TRBJ2-2, with a possible D match to TRBD2 (5 bases). V was cut by 4 bases and J by 1 base, with 10 bases left in between. CDR3 size: 15 residues. Germline values: CDR1 MGHDK, CDR2 SYGVNS. The CDR3 reads CASSGGRGNTGELFF. The CDR3 nucleotides are TGTGCCAGCAGTGGGGGTCGGGGGAACACCGGGGAGCTGTTTTTT.

The V call is TRBV3-1 (or the pseudogene TRBV3-2), the J call TRBJ2-5, with a weak D call TRBD1 (6 bases). CDR3 size: 15 residues. V dropped 4 bases and J dropped 4 bases, with 16 bases sitting between them. Germline CDR1 LGHDT, CDR2 YNNKEL (reference sequence). CDR3 nucleotides: TGTGCCAGCAGCCCAACAGGGCTACCCTTAGAGACCCAGTACTTC. It translates to CASSPTGLPLETQYF.

The chain is built from TRBV3-1 (or the pseudogene TRBV3-2) and TRBJ1-2, with 9 bases aligning to TRBD1. This CDR3 has 15 residues. The germline CDR1 and CDR2 sequences are LGHDT and YNNKEL (reference sequence). The V and J ends lost 3 bases and 7 bases, in that order; junction bases with no gene match: 9. The CDR3 DNA reads TGTGCCAGCAGCCACACCGGGACAGGGTATGGTGGCTACACCTTC. Translated, it gives CASSHTGTGYGGYTF.

This sequence joins TRBV9 and TRBJ1-1; no clear D gene. The V gene lost 4 bases and the J gene lost 1 base, with 8 bases spanning the gap. The CDR3 is made up of 13 amino acids. Germline-derived CDR1 and CDR2 are SGDLS and YYNGEE. DNA of the CDR3: TGTGCCAGCAGCCCCCAATCGAACACTGAAGCTTTCTTT. It codes for CASSPQSNTEAFF.

The V gene is TRBV7-2, the J gene TRBJ2-2; 11 positions agree with TRBD2. The CDR3 length is 17 residues. J gave up 1 base and V 3 bases, and 4 bases lay outside the gene matches. In germline, CDR1 is SGHTA, CDR2 FQGNSA. The CDR3 sequence: CASSFGTSGGNTGELFF. CDR3 bases: TGTGCCAGCAGCTTCGGGACTAGCGGAGGGAACACCGGGGAGCTGTTTTTT.

V and J are TRBV30 and TRBJ1-1, with D maybe TRBD1 (5 bases). This CDR3 has 14 amino acids. V was cut by 0 bases and J by 10 bases, with 18 bases left in between. The germline V gene encodes CDR1 GTSNPN and CDR2 SVGIG (reference sequence). The CDR3 loop is CAWSVRTPRARAFF. As DNA, the CDR3 is TGTGCCTGGAGTGTACGGACACCCCGGGCGAGAGCTTTCTTT.

The chain links TRBV30 to TRBJ2-5; 8 bases map to TRBD2. In germline, CDR1 is GTSNPN, CDR2 SVGIG (reference sequence). The CDR3 is 13 residues long. V dropped 3 bases and J dropped 8; count of bases not matched to a gene: 8. CDR3 sequence (DNA): TGTGCCTGGAGGATTAGCGGGGTTTTAACCCAGTACTTC. This gives the protein CAWRISGVLTQYF.

The DNA of the CDR3 is TGTGCCATCAGTAATAGAGGCACAGATACGCAGTATTTT. This gives the protein CAISNRGTDTQYF. The V gene is TRBV10-3, the J gene TRBJ2-3; D call uncertain. Germline CDR1 and CDR2: ENHRY and SYGVKD. V gave up 5 bases and J gave up 1 base, with 7 bases separating them. This CDR3 contains 13 residues.